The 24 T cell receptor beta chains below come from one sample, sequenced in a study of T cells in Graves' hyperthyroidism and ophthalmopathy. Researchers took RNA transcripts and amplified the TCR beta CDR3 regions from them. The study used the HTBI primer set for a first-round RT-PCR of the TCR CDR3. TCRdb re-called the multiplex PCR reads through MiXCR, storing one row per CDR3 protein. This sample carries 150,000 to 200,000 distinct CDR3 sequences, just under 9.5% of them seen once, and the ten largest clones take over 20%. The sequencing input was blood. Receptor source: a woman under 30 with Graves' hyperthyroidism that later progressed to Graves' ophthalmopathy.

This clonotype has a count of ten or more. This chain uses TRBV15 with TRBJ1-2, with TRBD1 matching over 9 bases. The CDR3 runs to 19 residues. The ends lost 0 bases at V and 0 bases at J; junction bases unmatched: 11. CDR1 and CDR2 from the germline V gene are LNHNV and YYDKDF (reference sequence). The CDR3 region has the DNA TGTGCCACCAGCAGAGATCCGCACGGGACAGGGTCTACTAACTATGGCTACACCTTC. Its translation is CATSRDPHGTGSTNYGYTF.

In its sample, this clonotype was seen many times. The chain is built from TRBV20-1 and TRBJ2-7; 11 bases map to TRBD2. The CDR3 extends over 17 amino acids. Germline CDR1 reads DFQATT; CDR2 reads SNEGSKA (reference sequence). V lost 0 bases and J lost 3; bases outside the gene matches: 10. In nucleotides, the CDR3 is TGCAGTGCTAGAGATGAAACGACTAGCGGGATGGGCTACGAGCAGTACTTC. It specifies CSARDETTSGMGYEQYF.

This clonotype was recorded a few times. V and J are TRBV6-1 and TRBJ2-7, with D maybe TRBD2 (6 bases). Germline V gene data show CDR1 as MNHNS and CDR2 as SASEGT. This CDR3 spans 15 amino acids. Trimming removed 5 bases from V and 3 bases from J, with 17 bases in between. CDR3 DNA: TGTGCCAGCAGTCGGGACTTTAGAAAGGGCTACGAGCAGTACTTC. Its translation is CASSRDFRKGYEQYF.

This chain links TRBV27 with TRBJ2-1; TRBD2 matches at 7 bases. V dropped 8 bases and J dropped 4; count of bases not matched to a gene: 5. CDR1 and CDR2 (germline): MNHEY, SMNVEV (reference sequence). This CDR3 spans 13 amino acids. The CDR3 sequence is CASSMGGYNEQFF. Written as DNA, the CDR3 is TGTGCCAGCTCAATGGGGGGGTACAATGAGCAGTTCTTC.

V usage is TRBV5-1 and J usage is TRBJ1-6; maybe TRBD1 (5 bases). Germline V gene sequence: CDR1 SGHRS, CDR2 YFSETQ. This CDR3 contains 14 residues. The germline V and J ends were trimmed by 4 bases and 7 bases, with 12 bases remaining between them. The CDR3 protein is CASSGTRKNSPLHF. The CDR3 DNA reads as TGCGCCAGCAGCGGGACCCGGAAAAATTCACCCCTCCACTTT.

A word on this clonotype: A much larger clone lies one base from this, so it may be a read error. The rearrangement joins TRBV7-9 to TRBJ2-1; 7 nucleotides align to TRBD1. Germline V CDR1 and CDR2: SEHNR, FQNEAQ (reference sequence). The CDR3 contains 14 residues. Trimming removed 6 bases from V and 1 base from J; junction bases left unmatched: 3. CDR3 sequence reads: CASRQGVSYNEQFF. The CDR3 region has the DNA TGTGCCAGCAGGCAGGGGGTTTCCTACAATGAGCAGTTCTTC. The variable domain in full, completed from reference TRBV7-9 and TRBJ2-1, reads DTGVSQNPRHKITKRGQNVTFRCDPISEHNRLYWYRQTLGQGPEFLTYFQNEAQLEKSRLLSDRFSAERPKGSFSTLEIQRTEQGDSAMYLCASRQGVSYNEQFFGPGTRLTVL.

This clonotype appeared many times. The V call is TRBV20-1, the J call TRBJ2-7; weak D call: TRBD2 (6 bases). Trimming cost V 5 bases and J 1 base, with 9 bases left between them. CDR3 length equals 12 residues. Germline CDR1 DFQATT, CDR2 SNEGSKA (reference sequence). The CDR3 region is CSAGGLSYEQYF. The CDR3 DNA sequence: TGCAGTGCTGGGGGACTTTCCTACGAGCAGTACTTC.

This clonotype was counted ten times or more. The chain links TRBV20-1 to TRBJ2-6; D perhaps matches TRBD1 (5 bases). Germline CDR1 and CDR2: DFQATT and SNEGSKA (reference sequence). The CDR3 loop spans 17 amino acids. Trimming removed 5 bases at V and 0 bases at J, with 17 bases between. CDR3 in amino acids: CSADTGVSTSGANVLTF. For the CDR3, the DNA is TGCAGTGCTGACACAGGAGTCTCCACCTCTGGGGCCAACGTCCTGACTTTC.

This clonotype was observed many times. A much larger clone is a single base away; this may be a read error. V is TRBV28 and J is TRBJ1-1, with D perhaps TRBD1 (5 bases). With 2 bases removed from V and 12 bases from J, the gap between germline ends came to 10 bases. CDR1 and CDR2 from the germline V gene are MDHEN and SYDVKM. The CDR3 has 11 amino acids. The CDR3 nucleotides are TGTGCCAGCAGTTTACAGGGAGAAACTTTCTTT. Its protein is CASSLQGETFF.

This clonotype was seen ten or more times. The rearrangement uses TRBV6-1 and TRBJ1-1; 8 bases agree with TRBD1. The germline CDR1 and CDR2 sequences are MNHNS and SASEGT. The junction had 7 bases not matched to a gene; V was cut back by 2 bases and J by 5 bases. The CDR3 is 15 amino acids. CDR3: CASSEPGGAWTEAFF. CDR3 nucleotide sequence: TGTGCCAGCAGTGAACCAGGGGGCGCGTGGACTGAAGCTTTCTTT.

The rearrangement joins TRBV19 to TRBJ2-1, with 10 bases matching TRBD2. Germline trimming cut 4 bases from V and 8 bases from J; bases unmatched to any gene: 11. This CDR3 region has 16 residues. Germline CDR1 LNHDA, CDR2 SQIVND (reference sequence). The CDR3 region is CASSKALIAGGHEQFF. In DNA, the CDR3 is TGTGCCAGTAGTAAAGCATTGATAGCGGGAGGCCATGAGCAGTTCTTC.

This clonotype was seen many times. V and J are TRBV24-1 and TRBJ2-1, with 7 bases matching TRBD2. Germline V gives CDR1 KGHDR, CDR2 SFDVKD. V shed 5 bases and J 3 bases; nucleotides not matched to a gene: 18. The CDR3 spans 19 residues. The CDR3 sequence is CATSGGGAREERVYNEQFF. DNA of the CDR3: TGTGCCACCAGTGGGGGGGGAGCTAGGGAAGAAAGAGTCTACAATGAGCAGTTCTTC.

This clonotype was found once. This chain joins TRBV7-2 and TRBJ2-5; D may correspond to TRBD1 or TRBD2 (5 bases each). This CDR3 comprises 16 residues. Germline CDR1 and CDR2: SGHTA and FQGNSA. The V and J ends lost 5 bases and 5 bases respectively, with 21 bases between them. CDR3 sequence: CASSQTTGTRRETQYF. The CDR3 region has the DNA TGTGCCAGCAGCCAAACAACCGGGACCCGGAGGGAGACCCAGTACTTC.

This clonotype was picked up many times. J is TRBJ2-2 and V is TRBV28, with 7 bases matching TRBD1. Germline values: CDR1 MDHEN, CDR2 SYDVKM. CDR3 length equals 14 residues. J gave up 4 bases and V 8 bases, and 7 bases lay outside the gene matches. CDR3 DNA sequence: TGTGCCAGCCGAGTTTCAGGGGGCACCGGGGAGCTGTTTTTT. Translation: CASRVSGGTGELFF.

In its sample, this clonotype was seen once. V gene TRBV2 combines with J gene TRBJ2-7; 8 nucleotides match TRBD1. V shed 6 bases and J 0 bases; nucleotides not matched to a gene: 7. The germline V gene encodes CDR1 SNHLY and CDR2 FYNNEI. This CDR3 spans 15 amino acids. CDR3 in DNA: TGTGCCAGCAGCGTCCGACAGGGGAGCTCCTACGAGCAGTACTTC. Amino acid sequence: CASSVRQGSSYEQYF.

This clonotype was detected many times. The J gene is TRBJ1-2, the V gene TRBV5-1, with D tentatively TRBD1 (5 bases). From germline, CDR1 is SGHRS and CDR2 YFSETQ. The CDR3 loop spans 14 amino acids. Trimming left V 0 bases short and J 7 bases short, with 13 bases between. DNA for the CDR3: TGCGCCAGCAGCTTGGAACAGGCCCCTTTTGGCTACACCTTC. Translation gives CASSLEQAPFGYTF.

CDR3 protein: CASSSTAGSTIFTLHF. The CDR3 DNA is TGTGCCAGCAGTTCTACCGCGGGCAGTACTATATTCACCCTCCACTTT. The V and J genes are TRBV6-2 or TRBV6-3 and TRBJ1-6; D not resolved. The CDR3 extends over 16 amino acids. Germline CDR1 is MNHEY and CDR2 is SVGEGT. The ends were cut back, 4 bases at V and 14 bases at J, with 24 bases in the middle.

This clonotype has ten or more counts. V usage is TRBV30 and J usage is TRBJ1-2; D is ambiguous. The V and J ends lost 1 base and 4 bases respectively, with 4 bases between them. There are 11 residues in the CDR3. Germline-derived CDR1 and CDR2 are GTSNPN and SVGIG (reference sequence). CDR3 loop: CAWSGLYGYTF. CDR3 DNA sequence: TGTGCCTGGAGTGGGCTCTATGGCTACACCTTC.

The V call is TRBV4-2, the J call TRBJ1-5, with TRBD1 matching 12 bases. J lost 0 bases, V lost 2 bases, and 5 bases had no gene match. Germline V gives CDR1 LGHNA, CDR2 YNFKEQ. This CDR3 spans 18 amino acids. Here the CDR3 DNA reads TGTGCCAGCAGCCAACCGGGACAGGGGGCTTCTAGCAATCAGCCCCAGCATTTT. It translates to CASSQPGQGASSNQPQHF.

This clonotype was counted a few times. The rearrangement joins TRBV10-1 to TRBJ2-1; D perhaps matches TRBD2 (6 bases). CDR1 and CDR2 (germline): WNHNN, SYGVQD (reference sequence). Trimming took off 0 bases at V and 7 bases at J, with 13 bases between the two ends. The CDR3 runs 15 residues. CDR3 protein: CASSESWRGRNEQFF. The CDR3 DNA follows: TGCGCCAGCAGTGAGTCGTGGCGGGGTCGAAATGAGCAGTTCTTC.

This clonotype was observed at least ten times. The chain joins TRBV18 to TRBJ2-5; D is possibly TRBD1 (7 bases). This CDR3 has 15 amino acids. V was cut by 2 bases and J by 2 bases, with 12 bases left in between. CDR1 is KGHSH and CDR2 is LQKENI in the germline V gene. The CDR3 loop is CASSPGGTAQETQYF. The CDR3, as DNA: TGTGCCAGCTCACCAGGAGGGACAGCGCAAGAGACCCAGTACTTC. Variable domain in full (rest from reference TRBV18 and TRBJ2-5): NAGVMQNPRHLVRRRGQEARLRCSPMKGHSHVYWYRQLPEEGLKFMVYLQKENIIDESGMPKERFSAEFPKEGPSILRIQQVVRGDSAAYFCASSPGGTAQETQYFGPGTRLLVL.

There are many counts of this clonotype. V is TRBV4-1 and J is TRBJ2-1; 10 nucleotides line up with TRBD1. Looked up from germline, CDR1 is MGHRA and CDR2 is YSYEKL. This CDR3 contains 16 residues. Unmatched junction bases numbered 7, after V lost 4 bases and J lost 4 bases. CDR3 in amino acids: CASSRPGTGVYNEQFF. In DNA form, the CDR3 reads TGCGCCAGCAGCCGACCCGGGACAGGGGTTTACAATGAGCAGTTCTTC.

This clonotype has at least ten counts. This CDR3 is CASASLGRSPPTSEQYF. The CDR3 DNA is TGTGCCAGCGCCTCGTTGGGACGATCGCCTCCGACGAGTGAGCAGTACTTC. The V and J genes are TRBV6-1 and TRBJ2-7; D assignment may be TRBD1 or TRBD2 (5 bases each). V dropped 8 bases and J dropped 7 bases, with 30 bases sitting between them. Germline CDR1 is MNHNS and CDR2 is SASEGT. The CDR3 extends over 17 amino acids.

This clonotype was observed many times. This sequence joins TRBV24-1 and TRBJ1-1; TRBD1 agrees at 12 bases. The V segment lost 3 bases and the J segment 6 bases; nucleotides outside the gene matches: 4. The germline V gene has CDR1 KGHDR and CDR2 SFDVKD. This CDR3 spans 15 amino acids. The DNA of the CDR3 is TGTGCCACCAGTGATGCGGGACAGGGGGCCGCTGAAGCTTTCTTT. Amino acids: CATSDAGQGAAEAFF.